These 12 T cell receptor beta chains were all obtained from the same sample, sequenced in a study of blood T cell repertoires in COVID-19 (dated by TCRdb to the early 2020s). The library came from the immunoSEQ multiplex PCR assay. The table was pulled from immuneACCESS by TCRdb, which kept in-frame rearrangements only. Such tables lose some clones; where checked, under half of the loss comes from unresolved V genes, and the rest has no known cause. The table for this sample lists about 210,000 clones; roughly nine tenths of them were counted only once. Clones ranked in the top ten supply approximately 0.75% of the sample. The sequenced sample consisted of peripheral blood. The receptors were sampled from a woman aged 70-85 years with acute or convalescent COVID-19.

The chain combines TRBV9 with TRBJ2-5; 8 bases are shared with TRBD2. The germline CDR1 and CDR2 sequences are SGDLS and YYNGEE. Trimming took 2 bases from V and 4 from J; bases not matched to a gene: 7. The CDR3 runs to 15 residues. The CDR3 coding sequence is TGTGCCAGCAGCGTCTCCGGGACTAGTTCAGAGACCCAGTACTTC. Its translation is CASSVSGTSSETQYF.

The chain employs TRBV7-2 and TRBJ2-7, with 7 bases lining up with TRBD2. The CDR3 totals 15 residues. Germline-derived CDR1 and CDR2 are SGHTA and FQGNSA. The V and J ends lost 6 bases and 6 bases, in that order; junction bases with no gene match: 14. CDR3 sequence (DNA): TGTGCCAGCAGAACAAGACCGGGAGGATGGGGCGAGCAGTACTTC. Protein sequence: CASRTRPGGWGEQYF.

The gene calls are TRBV4-3 and TRBJ1-1; D gene uncertain. CDR1 and CDR2 from the germline V gene are LGHNA and YSLEER. CDR3 length: 15 amino acids. Trimming took 2 bases from V and 3 from J, leaving 13 bases between them. The CDR3 reads CASSQTPRGDTEAFF. CDR3 nucleotide sequence: TGCGCCAGCAGCCAAACCCCACGGGGAGACACTGAAGCTTTCTTT.

The chain employs TRBV9 and TRBJ2-7, with a tentative D call TRBD2 (5 bases). Trimming shortened V by 1 base and J by 2 bases, and 10 bases separated the two germline ends. There are 14 residues in the CDR3. Germline CDR1 reads SGDLS; CDR2 reads YYNGEE. The CDR3 region is CASSVSAEAYEQYF. CDR3 nucleotides: TGTGCCAGCAGCGTATCAGCGGAGGCCTACGAGCAGTACTTC.

In its sample, this clone was seen once. The chain carries TRBV19 and TRBJ2-7, with TRBD2 identical over 8 bases. This CDR3 region has 14 residues. Germline V gene sequence: CDR1 LNHDA, CDR2 SQIVND (reference sequence). J was trimmed by 7 bases and V by 6 bases; bases with no gene match: 11. The CDR3 here is CASRQAGAQGEQYF. The CDR3 DNA reads TGTGCCAGTAGGCAAGCGGGGGCGCAGGGAGAGCAGTACTTC.

The chain combines TRBV28 with TRBJ2-7; 8 bases map to TRBD1. The CDR3 extends over 16 amino acids. Trimming at V came to 8 bases and at J to 2 bases, leaving 14 bases not matched to a gene. CDR1 is MDHEN, CDR2 SYDVKM, per germline. The CDR3 sequence: CASLQGGYHSPYEQYF. Here the CDR3 DNA reads TGTGCCAGCTTACAGGGGGGCTATCATAGCCCCTACGAGCAGTACTTC.

The rearrangement joins TRBV5-6 to TRBJ1-1; TRBD1 aligns across 8 bases. With 2 bases clipped from V and 3 bases from J, the junction kept 3 bases outside the gene matches. The CDR3 covers 14 residues. The germline V gene encodes CDR1 SGHDT and CDR2 YYEEEE. The CDR3 nucleotides are TGTGCCAGCAGCTTCACAGGGGGTGACACTGAAGCTTTCTTT. This codes for CASSFTGGDTEAFF.

The chain uses TRBV9 and TRBJ2-6; D call uncertain. Germline V gene data show CDR1 as SGDLS and CDR2 as YYNGEE. V was pared by 5 bases and J by 3 bases, with 6 bases between. The CDR3 extends over 13 amino acids. In DNA form, the CDR3 reads TGTGCCAGCAGTACCGGTGGGGCCAACGTCCTGACTTTC. Amino acids: CASSTGGANVLTF.

J is TRBJ2-4 and V is TRBV29-1, with unresolved D. The V end lost 0 bases, the J end lost 4 bases, and 13 bases lay between the germline ends. This CDR3 comprises 15 residues. Per the germline V gene, CDR1 is SQVTM and CDR2 is ANQGSEA. In DNA form, the CDR3 reads TGCAGCGTTGAAGATCGTCAGGTTTCGAAAAACATTCAGTACTTC. It yields the protein CSVEDRQVSKNIQYF.

The chain employs TRBV11-3 and TRBJ2-4; D is uncertain. Germline V CDR1 and CDR2: SGHNT, YENEEA. Trimming took 0 bases from V and 0 from J, leaving 15 bases between them. This CDR3 region has 18 residues. The CDR3 DNA is TGTGCCAGCAGCTTAGATTCCCGGGTACTCATAGCCAAAAACATTCAGTACTTC. Its protein product is CASSLDSRVLIAKNIQYF.

This sequence joins TRBV5-1 and TRBJ1-1, with 7 nucleotides matching TRBD1. Trimming cost V 4 bases and J 1 base; bases outside gene matches: 4. The CDR3 is made up of 14 amino acids. The germline gives CDR1 SGHRS, CDR2 YFSETQ. CDR3 in amino acids: CASSTRTGNTEAFF. CDR3 DNA sequence: TGCGCCAGCAGCACACGGACAGGGAACACTGAAGCTTTCTTT.

The V gene is TRBV6-4, the J gene TRBJ2-7; 9 nucleotides match TRBD1. V was pared by 11 bases and J by 3 bases, with 14 bases of the junction left unmatched. The CDR3 spans 15 residues. Germline-derived CDR1 and CDR2 are MRHNA and SNTAGT. CDR3 protein: CAPPATGQGFYEQYF. The CDR3 DNA sequence: TGTGCCCCCCCGGCCACAGGACAGGGGTTCTACGAGCAGTACTTC.